This passage covers 20 T cell receptor beta chains from one sample sequenced in a study of early T cells in non-severe SARS-CoV-2 infection. Each CDR3 protein gets one entry after TCRdb re-called the 5' RACE reads with MiXCR. The sample contains fewer than 55,000 distinct CDR3 sequences, approximately 4% of which appear only once. Sequenced: whole blood. All receptors come from an adult who was a healthcare worker with PCR-confirmed SARS-CoV-2 infection or an uninfected control (not recorded which).

Ten or more counts support this clonotype. The rearrangement links TRBV19 to TRBJ2-1; D remains ambiguous. The CDR3 runs 10 residues. Germline CDR1 LNHDA, CDR2 SQIVND (reference sequence). Trimming pared 7 bases from V and 6 bases from J, leaving 4 bases between. The CDR3 DNA is TGTGCCAGTATAGGCAATGAGCAGTTCTTC. Amino acids: CASIGNEQFF.

This clonotype was seen ten or more times. The chain links TRBV7-3 to TRBJ2-1; D remains ambiguous. Germline values: CDR1 SGHTA, CDR2 FQGTGA. Trimming stripped 4 bases from V and 6 bases from J, with 4 bases between. The CDR3 runs to 11 residues. This CDR3 is CASSSSNEQFF. CDR3 nucleotide sequence: TGTGCCAGCAGCTCTAGCAATGAGCAGTTCTTC. Supplemented by reference TRBV7-3 and TRBJ2-1, the full variable domain reads GAGVSQTPSNKVTEKGKYVELRCDPISGHTALYWYRQSLGQGPEFLIYFQGTGAADDSGLPNDRFFAVRPEGSVSTLKIQRTERGDSAVYLCASSSSNEQFFGPGTRLTVL.

This clonotype has a handful of counts. The V gene is TRBV9, the J gene TRBJ1-1; the D is unclear. The CDR3 is 13 residues long. The germline V and J ends were trimmed by 0 bases and 4 bases, with 7 bases remaining between them. The germline V gene has CDR1 SGDLS and CDR2 YYNGEE. Written as DNA, the CDR3 is TGTGCCAGCAGCGTAGATGTCGGCACTGAAGCTTTCTTT. Translating gives CASSVDVGTEAFF.

This clonotype was picked up many times. This rearrangement joins TRBV12-3 or TRBV12-4 to TRBJ1-3; D remains ambiguous. The CDR3 runs 12 residues. Trimming shortened V by 0 bases and J by 5 bases, and 2 bases separated the two germline ends. CDR3 DNA: TGTGCCAGCAGTTTAGCCAGAAACACCATATATTTT. Residues: CASSLARNTIYF.

This chain uses TRBV6-1 with TRBJ2-1; D is unclear. CDR3 length: 14 amino acids. Germline-derived CDR1 and CDR2 are MNHNS and SASEGT. V dropped 4 bases and J dropped 7 bases, with 14 bases sitting between them. The CDR3 reads CASSANRAENEQFF. CDR3 coding DNA: TGTGCCAGCAGTGCCAACCGGGCCGAAAATGAGCAGTTCTTC.

This clonotype was counted many times. This rearrangement joins TRBV2 to TRBJ1-1; 8 nucleotides align to TRBD1. V lost 1 base, J lost 7 bases, and 2 bases stayed unmatched. Per the germline V gene, CDR1 is SNHLY and CDR2 is FYNNEI. The CDR3 contains 13 residues. As DNA, the CDR3 is TGTGCCAGCAGTGAAGGACAGGGGAATGAAGCTTTCTTT. This gives the protein CASSEGQGNEAFF.

The sample holds many counts of this clonotype. The J gene is TRBJ1-3, the V gene TRBV11-2; no clear D gene. This CDR3 contains 15 residues. Germline assignment: CDR1 SGHAT and CDR2 FQNNGV. V lost 4 bases to trimming and J lost 2 bases, with 12 bases between them. CDR3 nucleotides: TGTGCCAGCAGCTCGCCCCAAGTTGCTGGAAACACCATATATTTT. Translation gives CASSSPQVAGNTIYF. The variable domain in full, completed from reference TRBV11-2 and TRBJ1-3, reads EAGVAQSPRYKIIEKRQSVAFWCNPISGHATLYWYQQILGQGPKLLIQFQNNGVVDDSQLPKDRFSAERLKGVDSTLKIQPAKLEDSAVYLCASSSPQVAGNTIYFGEGSWLTVV.

In its sample, this clonotype was seen many times. V usage is TRBV5-4 and J usage is TRBJ2-1; no firm D call. The V gene lost 4 bases and the J gene lost 12 bases, with 17 bases spanning the gap. This CDR3 has 13 residues. Germline V gene lookup returns CDR1 SGHNT and CDR2 YYREEE (reference sequence). The CDR3 sequence is CASSRSYKVGQFF. CDR3 nucleotide sequence: TGTGCCAGCAGCCGATCATACAAGGTGGGGCAGTTCTTC.

This clonotype showed up many times. This chain joins TRBV27 and TRBJ1-4, with D possibly TRBD1 on 5 matching bases. In germline, CDR1 is MNHEY, CDR2 SMNVEV (reference sequence). V dropped 5 bases and J dropped 0 bases, with 10 bases sitting between them. There are 15 residues in the CDR3. CDR3 nucleotide sequence: TGTGCCAGCAGTCGGGGGTTTGCAACTAATGAAAAACTGTTTTTT. Residues: CASSRGFATNEKLFF.

This clonotype was seen only a few times. J is TRBJ2-7 and V is TRBV13; D is ambiguous. The V end lost 6 bases, the J end lost 2 bases, and 17 bases lay between the germline ends. This CDR3 is 15 amino acids long. The V gene's germline CDR1 is PRHDT and CDR2 FYEKMQ (reference sequence). Here the CDR3 reads CASSPSPKGPYEQYF. The CDR3 coding sequence is TGTGCCAGCAGTCCTTCCCCAAAGGGCCCCTACGAGCAGTACTTC. Together with reference TRBV13 and TRBJ2-7, the CDR3 gives the full variable domain: AAGVIQSPRHLIKEKRETATLKCYPIPRHDTVYWYQQGPGQDPQFLISFYEKMQSDKGSIPDRFSAQQFSDYHSELNMSSLELGDSALYFCASSPSPKGPYEQYFGPGTRLTVT.

This clonotype appeared many times. This rearrangement joins TRBV18 to TRBJ1-1; no reliable D call. The germline gives CDR1 KGHSH, CDR2 LQKENI. This CDR3 has 15 amino acids. Trimming stripped 3 bases from V and 0 bases from J, with 11 bases between. CDR3 nucleotide sequence: TGTGCCAGCTCACCCGCGGAAGGGTTGAACACTGAAGCTTTCTTT. Translated, it gives CASSPAEGLNTEAFF.

This chain uses TRBV20-1 with TRBJ2-1, with a weak D call TRBD2 (6 bases). This CDR3 region has 17 residues. Germline-derived CDR1 and CDR2 are DFQATT and SNEGSKA (reference sequence). V lost 3 bases and J 7 bases, leaving 25 bases between the germline ends. CDR3 in DNA: TGCAGTGCTAGGGACCTTGCGGCTGGAGGGGCTAGTAATGAGCAGTTCTTC. It yields the protein CSARDLAAGGASNEQFF.

This clonotype was seen repeatedly, ten times or more. V is TRBV19 and J is TRBJ1-2; 8 nucleotides agree with TRBD1. CDR3 length: 12 amino acids. J lost 8 bases, V lost 10 bases, and 9 bases had no gene match. The V gene's germline CDR1 is LNHDA and CDR2 SQIVND (reference sequence). The CDR3 spells CATYDRGWGYTF. The CDR3 DNA reads TGTGCCACATACGACAGGGGATGGGGCTACACCTTC.

This clonotype was observed many times. This chain links TRBV11-2 with TRBJ2-4, with D possibly matching TRBD1 (5 bases). The V end was cut by 5 bases, the J end by 2 bases, with 10 bases between. The CDR3 has 14 residues. Germline CDR1 and CDR2: SGHAT and FQNNGV. The CDR3 here is CASSPQGSKNIQYF. CDR3 DNA: TGTGCCAGCAGCCCTCAGGGTTCCAAAAACATTCAGTACTTC.

Many counts were recorded for this clonotype. The J gene is TRBJ1-3, the V gene TRBV30, with no clear D. Trimming took off 6 bases at V and 9 bases at J, with 9 bases between the two ends. The CDR3 covers 10 residues. In germline, CDR1 is GTSNPN, CDR2 SVGIG (reference sequence). CDR3 protein: CACLMGTIYF. The CDR3 nucleotides are TGTGCCTGTTTGATGGGCACCATATATTTT.

This clonotype has ten or more counts. The chain employs TRBV4-2 and TRBJ2-5; 10 positions match TRBD2. The V and J ends lost 3 bases and 1 base, in that order; junction bases with no gene match: 5. This CDR3 region has 16 residues. Germline V lookup: CDR1 LGHNA, CDR2 YNFKEQ. The CDR3 here is CASSHFSGGSQETQYF. The CDR3 region has the DNA TGTGCCAGCAGCCACTTTAGCGGGGGGAGCCAAGAGACCCAGTACTTC.

This clonotype appeared many times. This chain joins TRBV7-9 and TRBJ2-7; 7 nucleotides line up with TRBD2. The V gene's germline CDR1 is SEHNR and CDR2 FQNEAQ (reference sequence). CDR3 length equals 10 residues. J lost 7 bases, V lost 8 bases, and 2 bases had no gene match. The CDR3 nucleotides are TGTGCCAGCGGGAGGGTTGAGCAGTACTTC. This gives the protein CASGRVEQYF.

This clonotype was found a few times. J is TRBJ2-1 and V is TRBV6-5; 9 positions agree with TRBD2. The junction had 7 bases not matched to a gene; V was cut back by 0 bases and J by 4 bases. CDR3 size: 17 residues. Germline V gene lookup returns CDR1 MNHEY and CDR2 SVGAGI. DNA for the CDR3: TGTGCCAGCAGTTACTCATCTAGCGGGATGACTTACAATGAGCAGTTCTTC. It specifies CASSYSSSGMTYNEQFF.

This clonotype was seen many times. The chain is built from TRBV4-1 and TRBJ2-3; possible D gene TRBD2, 6 bases. CDR3 length: 17 amino acids. The germline V gene has CDR1 MGHRA and CDR2 YSYEKL. V dropped 1 base and J dropped 4 bases, with 18 bases sitting between them. The CDR3 reads CASSQGRARRRADTQYF. The CDR3 DNA reads TGCGCCAGCAGCCAAGGTCGGGCCAGGAGGAGGGCAGATACGCAGTATTTT.

This clonotype was found many times. The chain has TRBV20-1 and TRBJ1-3, with 8 bases lining up with TRBD1. CDR1 DFQATT and CDR2 SNEGSKA come from the germline V gene (reference sequence). The J segment lost 2 bases and the V segment lost 5 bases, leaving 8 bases of the junction unmatched. This CDR3 spans 15 amino acids. CDR3 sequence: CSALATGGPGNTIYF. The CDR3 bases are TGCAGTGCTCTGGCCACAGGGGGTCCTGGAAACACCATATATTTT.